This T cell receptor beta chain was retrieved from a study of T cell responses to AZD1222 COVID-19 vaccine. This CDR3 region has 15 residues. Trimming stripped 5 bases from V and 4 bases from J, with 15 bases between. Germline CDR1 and CDR2: LNHNV and YYDKDF (reference sequence). The table came from immunoSEQ multiplex PCR; TCRdb's copy has only in-frame clones and leaves some out. The sample lists roughly 75,000 clones; roughly 84% were seen once. Findings and limits, study-wide: Among spike-specific TCRs, nearly half reportedly target unmutated variant regions. Among the donors, most were white British and more were female, and clonal diversity was possibly underestimated. Only a handful of AZD1222 recipients, more than 5 in all, had baseline seropositivity.

About this clone: Its matching antigen is unknown.

The chain couples TRBV15 to TRBJ1-3, with D perhaps TRBD1 (6 bases). The clonotype comes from an adult who received the AZD1222 COVID-19 vaccine. Sequenced material: peripheral blood, taken 28 days after the second AZD1222 dose. CDR3: CATSEETGIGNTIYF. The CDR3 nucleotides are TGTGCCACCAGCGAAGAAACAGGGATCGGAAACACCATATATTTT.